The present T cell receptor beta chain was sequenced within a study of shared clonotypes between healthy human individuals. Measured with immunoSEQ multiplex PCR; TCRdb has only the in-frame clones, and not every one. Of about 1.5 million clones listed, about 96% are singletons. This CDR3 region has 12 residues. CDR1 and CDR2 from the germline V gene are KGHSH and LQKENI. The V end lost 2 bases, the J end lost 5 bases, and 6 bases lay between the germline ends. The receptor's source is a man aged 30-40 years in good health. The genes are TRBV18 and TRBJ1-2; no definite D call. The sample consisted of naive CD4+ T cells sorted from blood. Subset described: CD45RA+ positively selected. The chain's CDR3 is CASSPAGYGYTF. In DNA form, the CDR3 reads TGTGCCAGCTCACCAGCGGGGTATGGCTACACCTTC.